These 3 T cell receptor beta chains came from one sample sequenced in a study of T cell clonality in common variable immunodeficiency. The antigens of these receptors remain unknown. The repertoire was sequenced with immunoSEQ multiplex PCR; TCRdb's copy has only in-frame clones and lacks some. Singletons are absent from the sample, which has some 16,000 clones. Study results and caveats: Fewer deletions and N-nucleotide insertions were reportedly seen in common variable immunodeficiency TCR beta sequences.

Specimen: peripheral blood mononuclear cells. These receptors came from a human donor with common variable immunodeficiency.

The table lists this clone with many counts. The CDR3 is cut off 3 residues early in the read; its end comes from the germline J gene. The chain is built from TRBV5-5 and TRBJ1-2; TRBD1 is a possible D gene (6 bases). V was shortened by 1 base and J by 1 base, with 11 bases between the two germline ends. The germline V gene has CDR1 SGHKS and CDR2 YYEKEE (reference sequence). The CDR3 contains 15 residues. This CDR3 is CASSLLGQINYGYTF. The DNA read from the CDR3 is TGTGCCAGCAGCTTGCTAGGACAGATTAACTATGGC.

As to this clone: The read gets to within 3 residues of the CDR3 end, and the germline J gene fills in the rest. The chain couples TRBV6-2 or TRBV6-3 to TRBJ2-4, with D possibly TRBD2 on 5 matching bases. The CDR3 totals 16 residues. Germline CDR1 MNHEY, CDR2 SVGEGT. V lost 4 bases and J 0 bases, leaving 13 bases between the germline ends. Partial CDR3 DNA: TGTGCCAGCAGTTCGTCGGGGATCATAGCCAAAAACATT. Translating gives CASSSSGIIAKNI. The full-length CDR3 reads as CASSSSGIIAKNIQYF.

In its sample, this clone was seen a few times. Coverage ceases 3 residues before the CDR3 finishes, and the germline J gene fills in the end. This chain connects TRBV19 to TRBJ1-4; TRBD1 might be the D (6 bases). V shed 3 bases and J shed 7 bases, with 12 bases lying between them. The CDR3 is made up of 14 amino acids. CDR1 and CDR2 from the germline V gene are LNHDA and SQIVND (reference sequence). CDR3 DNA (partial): TGTGCCAGTAGTATCTCCAGGGGCGGTGAAAAA. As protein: CASSISRGGEK. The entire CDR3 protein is CASSISRGGEKLFF.